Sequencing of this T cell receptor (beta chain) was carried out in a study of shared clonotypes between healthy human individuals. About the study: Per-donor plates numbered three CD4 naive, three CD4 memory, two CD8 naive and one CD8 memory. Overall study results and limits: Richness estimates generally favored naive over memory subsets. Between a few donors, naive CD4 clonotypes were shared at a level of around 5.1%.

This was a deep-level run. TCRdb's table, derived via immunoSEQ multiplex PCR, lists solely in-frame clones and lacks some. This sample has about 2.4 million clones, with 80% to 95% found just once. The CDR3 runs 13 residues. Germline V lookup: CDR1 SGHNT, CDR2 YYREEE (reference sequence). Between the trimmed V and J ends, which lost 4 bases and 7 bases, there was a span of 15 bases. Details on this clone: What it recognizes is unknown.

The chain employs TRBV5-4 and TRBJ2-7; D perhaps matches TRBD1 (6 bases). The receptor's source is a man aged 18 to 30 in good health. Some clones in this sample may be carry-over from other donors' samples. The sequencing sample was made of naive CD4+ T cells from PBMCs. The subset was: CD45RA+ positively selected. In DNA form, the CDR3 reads TGTGCCAGCAGCCGAGGGGGTCTACGGGAGCAGTACTTC. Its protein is CASSRGGLREQYF.